Each of the 27 T cell receptor beta chains below was sequenced from the same sample in a study of Graves' ophthalmopathy and Graves' hyperthyroidism. RNA transcripts provided the template for amplifying TCR beta CDR3 regions. The workflow started with a first-round RT-PCR run with HTBI primers and then moved on to a second-round multiplex PCR. TCRdb re-called the multiplex PCR reads with MiXCR, one entry per CDR3 protein. The data hold more than 1,000,000 distinct CDR3 sequences, with roughly two fifths observed a single time. The sequenced sample was peripheral blood or thyroid tissue (not recorded which). These receptors were obtained from an adult man with Graves' hyperthyroidism.

This clonotype came up a few times. Germline and junction disagree at one end, which may indicate a read error. The rearrangement uses TRBV7-9 and TRBJ2-5, with TRBD1 identical over 7 bases. The germline V gene encodes CDR1 SEHNR and CDR2 FQNEAQ (reference sequence). The CDR3 has 14 residues. The CDR3 coding sequence is TGTGCCAGCAGCACCGGGACAGCCCAAGAGGCCCAGTACTTC. Translation gives CASSTGTAQEAQYF.

The chain has TRBV25-1 and TRBJ1-6, with D perhaps matching TRBD1 (5 bases). Per the germline V gene, CDR1 is MGHDK and CDR2 is SYGVNS. This CDR3 has 18 amino acids. V lost 1 base, J lost 9 bases, and 22 bases lay in between. This CDR3 reads CASSEFPGRDVEGSPLHF. CDR3 bases: TGTGCCAGCAGTGAATTCCCGGGGCGGGATGTTGAGGGTTCACCCCTCCACTTT.

This clonotype was seen just once. The gene calls are TRBV29-1 and TRBJ1-2; tentative D call: TRBD1 (6 bases). V was trimmed by 3 bases and J by 7 bases, leaving 12 bases between them. Germline V gene data show CDR1 as SQVTM and CDR2 as ANQGSEA. CDR3 length: 12 amino acids. The DNA of the CDR3 is TGCAGCGTTGACGCGGGGGGCAGTGGCTACACCTTC. This gives the protein CSVDAGGSGYTF.

The J gene is TRBJ1-2, the V gene TRBV7-9; a possible D gene is TRBD1 (5 bases). Germline V lookup: CDR1 SEHNR, CDR2 FQNEAQ (reference sequence). V dropped 5 bases and J dropped 0 bases, with 10 bases sitting between them. The CDR3 loop spans 14 amino acids. The CDR3 sequence is CASSIGQPNYGYTF. CDR3 sequence (DNA): TGTGCCAGCAGCATCGGACAACCTAACTATGGCTACACCTTC.

This clonotype appeared many times. The chain couples TRBV2 to TRBJ1-2; D is unresolved. CDR3 length: 13 residues. With 7 bases removed from V and 8 bases from J, the gap between germline ends came to 17 bases. Germline V gene lookup returns CDR1 SNHLY and CDR2 FYNNEI. The CDR3 sequence: CASNFRASGGYTF. In nucleotides, the CDR3 is TGTGCCAGCAATTTCAGAGCGTCGGGGGGCTACACCTTC.

This clonotype was counted ten times or more. The V gene is TRBV24-1, the J gene TRBJ2-2, with D possibly matching TRBD1 (6 bases). The CDR3 sequence is 14 residues long. The V end was cut by 10 bases, the J end by 2 bases, with 13 bases between. The V gene's germline CDR1 is KGHDR and CDR2 SFDVKD. The CDR3 DNA reads TGTGCCACGACAGACAGGACAAACACCGGGGAGCTGTTTTTT. It codes for CATTDRTNTGELFF.

The chain carries TRBV27 and TRBJ2-5; maybe TRBD2 (7 bases). V shed 0 bases and J shed 7 bases, with 12 bases lying between them. CDR3 length: 14 amino acids. The V gene's germline CDR1 is MNHEY and CDR2 SMNVEV (reference sequence). The CDR3 region has the DNA TGTGCCAGCAGTTTATCAGGGGGGGCGGCGACCCAGTACTTC. Protein product: CASSLSGGAATQYF.

A note on this clonotype: A much bigger clone sits one base away, suggesting this may be a read error. This chain connects TRBV11-2 to TRBJ1-1; a possible D gene is TRBD1 (5 bases). V was pared by 2 bases and J by 4 bases, with 11 bases between. The germline V gene has CDR1 SGHAT and CDR2 FQNNGV. CDR3 length: 14 residues. The CDR3 here is CASSLTRAPTEAFF. In DNA form, the CDR3 reads TGTGCCAGCAGCTTAACCAGGGCTCCCACTGAAGCTTTCTTT.

The count of this clonotype is one. This chain links TRBV20-1 with TRBJ2-2; D not certain. Germline lookup yields CDR1 DFQATT and CDR2 SNEGSKA (reference sequence). The CDR3 runs 14 residues. The germline V and J ends were trimmed by 6 bases and 4 bases, with 15 bases remaining between them. The CDR3, as DNA: TGCAGTGCCTGGAGTGTTGGCCGCACCGGGGAGCTGTTTTTT. It specifies CSAWSVGRTGELFF.

Only a few counts were recorded for this clonotype. The V and J genes are TRBV20-1 and TRBJ1-2; 9 bases map to TRBD1. This CDR3 contains 13 residues. Germline assignment: CDR1 DFQATT and CDR2 SNEGSKA (reference sequence). With V trimmed by 8 bases and J by 3 bases, 7 bases remained unmatched. The CDR3 nucleotides are TGCAGTTCTACAGGGGGCGGCTACTATGGCTACACCTTC. Its translation: CSSTGGGYYGYTF.

For this clonotype: A junction boundary mismatches the germline segment, possibly from a read error. The V gene is TRBV12-3 or TRBV12-4, the J gene TRBJ1-1; tentatively, D is TRBD1 (6 bases). The CDR3 contains 14 residues. CDR3 DNA: TGTGCCACCAGTGATTTCCCTGGACAGCGTGAAGCTTTCTTT. It is translated as CATSDFPGQREAFF.

The table lists this clonotype with a few counts. The chain has TRBV7-3 and TRBJ2-2; 7 nucleotides line up with TRBD2. Germline V lookup: CDR1 SGHTA, CDR2 FQGTGA. The V gene end was trimmed by 0 bases and the J gene end by 5 bases; junction bases not matched to a gene: 9. The CDR3 loop spans 17 amino acids. The CDR3 sequence: CASSLTGGSGRTGELFF. DNA of the CDR3: TGTGCCAGCAGCTTAACGGGCGGGAGTGGGAGGACCGGGGAGCTGTTTTTT.

This clonotype turned up a few times. The chain combines TRBV29-1 with TRBJ1-3; D is undetermined. The length of the CDR3 is 14 residues. The V and J ends lost 6 bases and 0 bases respectively, with 12 bases between them. The V gene's germline CDR1 is SQVTM and CDR2 ANQGSEA. CDR3 sequence: CSVAGSLSGNTIYF. The CDR3 DNA reads as TGCAGCGTGGCTGGGTCCCTCTCTGGAAACACCATATATTTT.

The chain employs TRBV15 and TRBJ2-7; 9 positions match TRBD1. The trim removed 3 bases at V and 6 bases at J, leaving 12 bases unmatched. This CDR3 comprises 16 residues. Germline CDR1 and CDR2: LNHNV and YYDKDF (reference sequence). In DNA form, the CDR3 reads TGTGCCACCAGCAGCAGGACGACAGGGGGAGTCGGCGAGCAGTACTTC. It translates to CATSSRTTGGVGEQYF.

The chain has TRBV27 and TRBJ1-5; 7 positions match TRBD1. Trimming at V came to 8 bases and at J to 7 bases, leaving 20 bases not matched to a gene. The germline V gene encodes CDR1 MNHEY and CDR2 SMNVEV (reference sequence). This CDR3 has 17 residues. CDR3 loop: CASVTYPETGFGQPQHF. The CDR3 bases are TGTGCCAGCGTTACCTACCCCGAGACAGGGTTTGGACAGCCCCAGCATTTT.

The chain uses TRBV4-3 and TRBJ2-7; 9 nucleotides align to TRBD1. Germline trimming cut 1 base from V and 4 bases from J; bases unmatched to any gene: 5. Germline CDR1 is LGHNA and CDR2 is YSLEER. This CDR3 is 15 amino acids long. Here the CDR3 reads CASSQATGGVYEQYF. The CDR3 nucleotides read TGCGCCAGCAGCCAAGCTACAGGGGGCGTTTACGAGCAGTACTTC.

This clonotype has a single count. This rearrangement joins TRBV29-1 to TRBJ2-7; possibly TRBD1 for D (6 bases). Germline values: CDR1 SQVTM, CDR2 ANQGSEA. The CDR3 sequence is 13 residues long. V was clipped by 6 bases and J by 2 bases, with 14 bases between them. CDR3 nucleotide sequence: TGCAGCGTCCAAGTCCAGGGGACCTACGAGCAGTACTTC. Its protein is CSVQVQGTYEQYF.

The chain has TRBV5-6 and TRBJ2-5, with TRBD1 identical over 12 bases. The V gene's germline CDR1 is SGHDT and CDR2 YYEEEE. V dropped 4 bases and J dropped 5; count of bases not matched to a gene: 9. This CDR3 contains 16 residues. CDR3 residues: CASSARDRGPLETQYF. In DNA form, the CDR3 reads TGTGCCAGCAGCGCCCGGGACAGGGGGCCGTTGGAGACCCAGTACTTC.

To note about this clonotype: One junction end disagrees with the germline gene, perhaps due to a read error. The chain couples TRBV9 to TRBJ1-4, with 10 bases identical to TRBD1. Germline V gene sequence: CDR1 SGDLS, CDR2 YYNGEE. The CDR3 totals 16 residues. This CDR3 is CASSPGQGPSGEKLLF. Written as DNA, the CDR3 is TGTGCCAGCAGCCCGGGACAGGGGCCTTCAGGGGAAAAACTGCTTTTT.

There are many counts of this clonotype. The gene calls are TRBV20-1 and TRBJ2-7, with D unresolved. CDR3 length: 13 amino acids. Between the trimmed V and J ends, which lost 8 bases and 2 bases, there was a span of 16 bases. Germline CDR1 DFQATT, CDR2 SNEGSKA (reference sequence). CDR3 sequence (DNA): TGCAGTCAACTGGCGCGTGGGGCCTACGAGCAGTACTTC. The encoded protein is CSQLARGAYEQYF.

The chain has TRBV10-3 and TRBJ2-3; 16 bases match TRBD2. Germline CDR1 and CDR2: ENHRY and SYGVKD. This CDR3 region has 17 residues. V gave up 3 bases and J gave up 2 bases; unmatched junction bases: 2. In DNA form, the CDR3 reads TGTGCCATCAGTGACGGGACTAGCGGGAGGGCCACAGATACGCAGTATTTT. Amino acids: CAISDGTSGRATDTQYF.

There are a few counts of this clonotype. The chain combines TRBV19 with TRBJ1-2; 7 bases align to TRBD1. The germline gives CDR1 LNHDA, CDR2 SQIVND (reference sequence). Trimming took 4 bases from V and 7 from J; bases not matched to a gene: 15. The CDR3 covers 16 residues. For the CDR3, the DNA is TGTGCCAGTAGTAGCCGGCGGACAGGCGGCGAGGCTGGCTACACCTTC. Translation gives CASSSRRTGGEAGYTF.

This clonotype appeared many times. The chain is built from TRBV7-9 and TRBJ2-7; D may correspond to TRBD1 or TRBD2 (6 bases each). The CDR3 loop spans 15 amino acids. Germline lookup yields CDR1 SEHNR and CDR2 FQNEAQ (reference sequence). V lost 1 base, J lost 5 bases, and 15 bases lay in between. CDR3 residues: CASSLGAGQPHEQYF. Written as DNA, the CDR3 is TGTGCCAGCAGCTTAGGGGCGGGACAACCTCACGAGCAGTACTTC. The variable domain in full, completed from reference TRBV7-9 and TRBJ2-7, reads DTGVSQNPRHKITKRGQNVTFRCDPISEHNRLYWYRQTLGQGPEFLTYFQNEAQLEKSRLLSDRFSAERPKGSFSTLEIQRTEQGDSAMYLCASSLGAGQPHEQYFGPGTRLTVT.

This clonotype has more than one count but fewer than ten. J is TRBJ2-5 and V is TRBV6-1; D may be TRBD1 (6 bases). There are 13 residues in the CDR3. V was pared by 2 bases and J by 2 bases, with 6 bases between. In germline, CDR1 is MNHNS, CDR2 SASEGT. The CDR3 spells CASSEQGQETQYF. CDR3 nucleotide sequence: TGTGCCAGCAGTGAACAGGGGCAAGAGACCCAGTACTTC.

On this clonotype: A clone one base away is much larger, so this may be a read error. The V gene is TRBV11-2, the J gene TRBJ2-5, with D perhaps given as TRBD1 or TRBD2 (5 bases each). Per the germline V gene, CDR1 is SGHAT and CDR2 is FQNNGV. Trimming removed 9 bases at V and 8 bases at J, with 25 bases between. The CDR3 sequence is 15 residues long. The CDR3 nucleotides read TGTGCCAGTAGTGGGGGAGACTACCCCCAAGTCACCCAGTACTTC. Protein sequence: CASSGGDYPQVTQYF.

This clonotype was seen repeatedly, ten times or more. V is TRBV25-1 and J is TRBJ1-1; D is undetermined. Germline V gene data show CDR1 as MGHDK and CDR2 as SYGVNS. There are 13 residues in the CDR3. V was shortened by 7 bases and J by 1 base, with 10 bases between the two germline ends. CDR3 DNA: TGTGCCAGCAAGAAGGCTACGAACACTGAAGCTTTCTTT. This codes for CASKKATNTEAFF.

This clonotype was observed many times. The gene calls are TRBV13 and TRBJ1-2, with D unresolved. Trimming left V 4 bases short and J 8 bases short, with 17 bases between. The CDR3 runs to 14 residues. CDR1 and CDR2 (germline): PRHDT, FYEKMQ (reference sequence). CDR3 in DNA: TGTGCCAGCAGCTGGGGAAAGTCGGTGAGAGGCTACACCTTC. This sequence encodes CASSWGKSVRGYTF.